These 5 T cell receptor beta chains came from one sample sequenced in a study of shared clonotypes between healthy human individuals. TCRdb's table, derived via immunoSEQ multiplex PCR, lists solely in-frame clones and lacks some. The repertoire has about 490,000 clones, 65% to 80% of them found once; the top ten carry about 12%. Specimen: PBMCs. These receptors were obtained from a woman in her thirties or forties in good health. Some clones in this sample may be carry-over from other donors' samples.

This clone was detected many times. This chain joins TRBV7-3 and TRBJ2-5; the D gene is possibly TRBD2 (6 bases). Trimming removed 1 base at V and 5 bases at J, with 14 bases between. Germline CDR1 SGHTA, CDR2 FQGTGA. The CDR3 runs 15 residues. CDR3 amino acids: CASSLSGSAGETQYF. CDR3 DNA: TGTGCCAGCAGCTTAAGTGGGAGCGCGGGGGAGACCCAGTACTTC.

The gene calls are TRBV4-2 and TRBJ2-7, with D perhaps given as TRBD1 or TRBD2 (6 bases each). This CDR3 comprises 14 residues. The V and J ends lost 5 bases and 0 bases respectively, with 11 bases between them. Germline values: CDR1 LGHNA, CDR2 YNFKEQ. CDR3 sequence: CASSLGGLSYEQYF. The CDR3 DNA reads TGTGCCAGCAGCTTAGGGGGACTCTCCTACGAGCAGTACTTC.

The CDR3, as DNA: TGCAGCGTATGCCTACAGGGGCAAGAGACCCAGTACTTC. Its protein product is CSVCLQGQETQYF. This chain connects TRBV29-1 to TRBJ2-5, with 7 bases identical to TRBD1. This CDR3 comprises 13 residues. The V gene end was trimmed by 6 bases and the J gene end by 2 bases; junction bases not matched to a gene: 6. Germline V CDR1 and CDR2: SQVTM, ANQGSEA.

V is TRBV20-1 and J is TRBJ2-1; D uncertain. CDR1 is DFQATT, CDR2 SNEGSKA, per germline (reference sequence). The V and J ends lost 5 bases and 16 bases respectively, with 18 bases between them. There are 11 residues in the CDR3. The CDR3 coding sequence is TGCAGTGCTTTTGACCGGACGCGGAGCTTCTTC. Translating it yields CSAFDRTRSFF.

The J gene is TRBJ2-7, the V gene TRBV14; D is perhaps TRBD1 (6 bases). This CDR3 is built from 16 residues. V lost 2 bases and J 2 bases, leaving 16 bases between the germline ends. Germline V gene lookup returns CDR1 SGHDN and CDR2 FVKESK. For the CDR3, the DNA is TGTGCCAGCAGCCAACTCCGGGACACCGGAACCTACGAGCAGTACTTC. This translates into CASSQLRDTGTYEQYF.